This T cell receptor (beta chain) is from a study of cytotoxic CD8 clonotypes in ibrutinib-treated CLL. This clone was recorded once. V was clipped by 2 bases and J by 5 bases, with 7 bases between them. The CDR3 consists of 13 residues. The germline V gene has CDR1 MNHEY and CDR2 SVGAGI. Clones were sequenced by immunoSEQ multiplex PCR, and TCRdb holds only the in-frame ones, with some missing. The table has 15,000 to 20,000 clones, approximately 80% seen once. The chain carries TRBV6-5 and TRBJ1-5; D not resolved. This TCR came from a human donor with chronic lymphocytic leukemia. The material was PBMCs, obtained before ibrutinib treatment. In DNA form, the CDR3 reads TGTGCCAGCAGTTACGGGGAAGATCAGCCCCAGCATTTT. Protein product: CASSYGEDQPQHF.